The subject of this entry is one T cell receptor (beta chain). Trimming pared 3 bases from V and 2 bases from J, leaving 5 bases between. The CDR3 covers 12 residues. Germline CDR1 and CDR2: SGHRS and YFSETQ. Authors' methods: The authors estimated nucleated cell counts from reference gene primer amplification. Assay used: immunoSEQ multiplex PCR; TCRdb lists only in-frame clones, some missing. V and J calls and clone size follow that table, whereas D and trimming were derived from the DNA. The table has over 95,000 clones, roughly 81% seen once. These data originate in a study of blood T cell repertoires in COVID-19. Study-level background: Sites in the United States, Italy and Spain provided acute and convalescent COVID-19 samples. From T cells, B-cell-depleted T cells, or PBMCs came the material, which was cDNA or gDNA.

Source material: peripheral blood. This TCR was recovered from a man in his forties or fifties with acute or convalescent COVID-19. V and J are TRBV5-1 and TRBJ1-1; maybe TRBD1 (5 bases). The CDR3 sequence: CASSWGNTEAFF. DNA of the CDR3: TGCGCCAGCAGCTGGGGCAACACTGAAGCTTTCTTT.